The T cell receptor beta chain under discussion was sequenced for a study of T cell responses to AZD1222 COVID-19 vaccine. Here immunoSEQ multiplex PCR was the method, and the copy in TCRdb shows in-frame clones only, minus some. Seen here are 250,000 to 300,000 clones, approximately 94% observed once, and the top ten hold about 0.5%. The CDR3 length is 11 residues. Germline CDR1 MDHEN, CDR2 SYDVKM. This sequence originates from an adult who received the AZD1222 COVID-19 vaccine. The genes are TRBV28 and TRBJ1-2; TRBD1 matches at 7 bases. This specimen was peripheral blood, taken 28 days after the second AZD1222 dose. CDR3 bases: TGTGCTCTTGAGGGGGCGGGTGGCTACACCTTC. Protein: CALEGAGGYTF.